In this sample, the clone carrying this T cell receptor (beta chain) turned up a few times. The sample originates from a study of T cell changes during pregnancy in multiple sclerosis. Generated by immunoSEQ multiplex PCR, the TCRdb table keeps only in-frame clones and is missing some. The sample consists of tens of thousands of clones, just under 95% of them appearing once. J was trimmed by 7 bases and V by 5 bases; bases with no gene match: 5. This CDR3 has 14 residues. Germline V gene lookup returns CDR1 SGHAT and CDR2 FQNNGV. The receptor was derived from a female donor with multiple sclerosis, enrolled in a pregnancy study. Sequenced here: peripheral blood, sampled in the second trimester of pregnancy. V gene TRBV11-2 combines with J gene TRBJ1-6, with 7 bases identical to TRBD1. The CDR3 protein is CASSRDRDNSPLHF. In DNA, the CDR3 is TGTGCCAGCAGCCGAGACAGGGACAATTCACCCCTCCACTTT.